One and the same sample provided the 13 T cell receptor beta chains below, sequenced in a study of blood T cell repertoires in COVID-19. Here immunoSEQ multiplex PCR was the method, and the copy in TCRdb shows in-frame clones only, minus some. The profile shows approximately 390,000 clones, 87% of them singletons. The sequencing input was PBMCs or T cells enriched from blood (not recorded which). These receptor sequences come from a woman in her forties or fifties who had recovered from COVID-19.

The CDR3 spells CASSLNLGQSTDTQYF. In nucleotides, the CDR3 is TGCGCCAGCAGCTTGAACCTTGGACAGAGCACAGATACGCAGTATTTT. The chain is built from TRBV5-1 and TRBJ2-3; D perhaps matches TRBD1 (6 bases). Germline assignment: CDR1 SGHRS and CDR2 YFSETQ. Deletions cut 1 base from V and 0 bases from J, with 12 bases between. The CDR3 covers 16 residues.

This sequence joins TRBV11-2 and TRBJ2-3; 12 bases map to TRBD2. The germline V gene has CDR1 SGHAT and CDR2 FQNNGV. Losses at the gene ends were 1 base for V and 4 bases for J; bases not matched to a gene: 3. The CDR3 runs 16 residues. The CDR3, as DNA: TGTGCCAGCAGCTTAGGGGCTAGCGGGGGGGCAGATACGCAGTATTTT. It encodes CASSLGASGGADTQYF.

The rearrangement uses TRBV19 and TRBJ2-1; perhaps TRBD1 as D (5 bases). The V and J ends lost 2 bases and 3 bases respectively, with 11 bases between them. Germline CDR1 is LNHDA and CDR2 is SQIVND (reference sequence). This CDR3 region has 15 residues. The DNA for the CDR3 is TGTGCCAGTAGTATAATAACTCAGGGCTACAATGAGCAGTTCTTC. It yields the protein CASSIITQGYNEQFF. Supplemented by reference TRBV19 and TRBJ2-1, the full variable domain reads DGGITQSPKYLFRKEGQNVTLSCEQNLNHDAMYWYRQDPGQGLRLIYYSQIVNDFQKGDIAEGYSVSREKKESFPLTVTSAQKNPTAFYLCASSIITQGYNEQFFGPGTRLTVL.

The CDR3 reads CSASRTGGGQPQHF. Here the CDR3 DNA reads TGCAGTGCTAGTCGTACAGGGGGCGGGCAGCCCCAGCATTTT. The genes are TRBV20-1 and TRBJ1-5; TRBD1 agrees at 9 bases. The CDR3 runs 14 residues. Germline lookup yields CDR1 DFQATT and CDR2 SNEGSKA (reference sequence). Trimming took 3 bases from V and 7 from J; bases not matched to a gene: 7.

The chain uses TRBV5-5 and TRBJ1-1; 11 nucleotides match TRBD1. Germline-derived CDR1 and CDR2 are SGHKS and YYEKEE (reference sequence). With V trimmed by 3 bases and J by 3 bases, 4 bases remained unmatched. There are 15 residues in the CDR3. The CDR3 protein is CASSSDRGQDTEAFF. CDR3 in DNA: TGTGCCAGCAGCTCGGACAGGGGGCAAGACACTGAAGCTTTCTTT.

V and J are TRBV15 and TRBJ1-4; D gene ambiguous. The CDR3 runs 14 residues. V lost 6 bases and J lost 5, with 13 bases in between. Germline V CDR1 and CDR2: LNHNV, YYDKDF (reference sequence). The CDR3 region has the DNA TGTGCCACCAGGGAGGAGGAACTGAATGAAAAACTGTTTTTT. It is translated as CATREEELNEKLFF.

This clone was counted once. This chain uses TRBV19 with TRBJ1-5, with 8 bases fitting TRBD1. The CDR3 length is 17 residues. CDR1 is LNHDA, CDR2 SQIVND, per germline (reference sequence). V was clipped by 6 bases and J by 3 bases; unmatched bases: 13. Here the CDR3 DNA reads TGTGCCAGTAGAAGCTTATTCGGACAGGGACCCAATCAGCCCCAGCATTTT. Protein: CASRSLFGQGPNQPQHF. Based on the CDR3 plus reference TRBV19 and TRBJ1-5, the full variable domain is DGGITQSPKYLFRKEGQNVTLSCEQNLNHDAMYWYRQDPGQGLRLIYYSQIVNDFQKGDIAEGYSVSREKKESFPLTVTSAQKNPTAFYLCASRSLFGQGPNQPQHFGDGTRLSIL.

The rearrangement links TRBV3-1 (or the pseudogene TRBV3-2) to TRBJ2-7; possible D gene TRBD1, 5 bases. V lost 2 bases and J lost 6, with 8 bases in between. The CDR3 has 12 residues. CDR1 and CDR2 (germline): LGHDT, YNNKEL (reference sequence). CDR3 DNA sequence: TGTGCCAGCAGCCAATTAGGGGCCGAGCAGTACTTC. Encoded protein: CASSQLGAEQYF.

V is TRBV7-2 and J is TRBJ2-7; 7 nucleotides align to TRBD1. J lost 0 bases, V lost 5 bases, and 7 bases had no gene match. The length of the CDR3 is 15 residues. Germline V CDR1 and CDR2: SGHTA, FQGNSA. The CDR3 spells CASSPGQVLSYEQYF. CDR3 nucleotide sequence: TGTGCCAGCAGCCCAGGACAGGTCCTCTCCTACGAGCAGTACTTC. The full variable domain, in which reference TRBV7-2 and TRBJ2-7 provide the parts outside the CDR3, is GAGVSQSPSNKVTEKGKDVELRCDPISGHTALYWYRQSLGQGLEFLIYFQGNSAPDKSGLPSDRFSAERTGGSVSTLTIQRTQQEDSAVYLCASSPGQVLSYEQYFGPGTRLTVT.

The chain has TRBV2 and TRBJ2-1, with 7 nucleotides matching TRBD2. This CDR3 is built from 13 residues. The V and J ends lost 3 bases and 7 bases, in that order; junction bases with no gene match: 3. In germline, CDR1 is SNHLY, CDR2 FYNNEI. CDR3 DNA sequence: TGTGCCAGCAGTGACAGGGAGGGGAATGAGCAGTTCTTC. Amino acid sequence: CASSDREGNEQFF.

The CDR3 DNA reads TGTGCCAGCAGTTTTTCGCAGGGAGGGTATTATGAGCAGTTCTTC. Translated, it gives CASSFSQGGYYEQFF. The chain carries TRBV28 and TRBJ2-1; TRBD2 matches 7 bases. This CDR3 contains 15 residues. The V segment lost 3 bases and the J segment 8 bases; nucleotides outside the gene matches: 10. The V gene's germline CDR1 is MDHEN and CDR2 SYDVKM.

This sequence joins TRBV9 and TRBJ2-7, with a weak D call TRBD1 (5 bases). Trimming cost V 2 bases and J 7 bases, with 22 bases left between them. This CDR3 is 16 amino acids long. Germline values: CDR1 SGDLS, CDR2 YYNGEE. CDR3 in amino acids: CASSVIPQAALGEQYF. CDR3 bases: TGTGCCAGCAGCGTGATCCCACAGGCGGCCCTGGGGGAGCAGTACTTC.

This chain joins TRBV7-2 and TRBJ2-5; D gene ambiguous. CDR3 length: 13 amino acids. The ends were cut back, 4 bases at V and 4 bases at J, with 10 bases in the middle. Germline V gene data show CDR1 as SGHTA and CDR2 as FQGNSA. CDR3 nucleotides: TGTGCCAGCAGCTCCCAGTTGGTAGAGACCCAGTACTTC. Amino acids: CASSSQLVETQYF.